This T cell receptor beta chain originates from a study of T-cell memory formation after mild COVID-19. Study in general: TCR clusters were mostly donor specific.

In regard to this clonotype: What it recognizes is unknown.

The CDR3 sequence is 13 residues long. The germline V and J ends were trimmed by 5 bases and 7 bases, with 14 bases remaining between them. The germline CDR1 and CDR2 sequences are MDHEN and SYDVKM. Findings of the study overall: Some SARS-CoV-2-responding clones were already detected in memory before infection. Clones shrinking between day 15 and 85 showed a balanced CD4/CD8 split, and those that grew later tilted toward CD4+.

After 5'RACE with constant-segment primers, TCR alpha and TCR beta cDNA libraries carrying sample barcodes and UMIs were obtained. MiXCR, applied by TCRdb to the 5' RACE reads, yields one record per CDR3 protein. In the table there are around 340,000 distinct CDR3 sequences, 13% to 15% of which are singletons. This clonotype was sampled from a man between 18 and 29 years old who had mild COVID-19 (a few samples of this study predate the infection). Cell type and time point are not known. Sequencing was carried out using PBMCs or a T cell subset sorted from them (not recorded which). The chain links TRBV28 to TRBJ2-5; weak D call: TRBD1 (6 bases). CDR3 amino acids: CASSPSGRGTQYF. For the CDR3, the DNA is TGTGCCAGCAGTCCGTCAGGCAGGGGGACCCAGTACTTC.